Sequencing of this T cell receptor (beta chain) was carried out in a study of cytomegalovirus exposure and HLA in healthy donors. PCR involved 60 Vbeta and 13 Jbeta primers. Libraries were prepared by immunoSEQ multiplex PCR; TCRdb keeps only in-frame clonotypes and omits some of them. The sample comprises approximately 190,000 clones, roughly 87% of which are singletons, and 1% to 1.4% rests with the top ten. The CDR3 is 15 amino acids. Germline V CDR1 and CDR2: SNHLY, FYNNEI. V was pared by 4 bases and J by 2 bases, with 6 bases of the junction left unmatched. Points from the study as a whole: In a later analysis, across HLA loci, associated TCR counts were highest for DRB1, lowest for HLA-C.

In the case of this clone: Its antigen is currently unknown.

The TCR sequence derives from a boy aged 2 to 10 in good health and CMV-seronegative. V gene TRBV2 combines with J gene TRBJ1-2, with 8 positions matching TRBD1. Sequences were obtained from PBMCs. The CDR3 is CASSGAGGKNYGYTF. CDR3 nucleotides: TGTGCCAGCAGTGGAGCAGGGGGCAAGAACTATGGCTACACCTTC.